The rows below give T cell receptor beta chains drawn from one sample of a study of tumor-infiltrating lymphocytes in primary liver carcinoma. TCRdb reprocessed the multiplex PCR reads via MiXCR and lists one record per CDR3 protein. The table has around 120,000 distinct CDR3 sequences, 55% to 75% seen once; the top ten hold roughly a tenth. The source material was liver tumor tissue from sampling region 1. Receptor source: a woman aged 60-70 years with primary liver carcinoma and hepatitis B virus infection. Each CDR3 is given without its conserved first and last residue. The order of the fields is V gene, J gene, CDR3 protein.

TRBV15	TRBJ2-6	ATSRDRGSGANVLT
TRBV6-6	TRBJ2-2	ASSSKGLAGTGELF
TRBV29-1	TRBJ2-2	SARAGTTNTGEQF
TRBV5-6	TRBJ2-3	ASIRLGTDTQY
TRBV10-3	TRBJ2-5	AISDPLYNQETQY
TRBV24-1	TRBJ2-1	ATSNPYNEQF
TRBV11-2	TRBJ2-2	ASSTRTSGTKNTGELF
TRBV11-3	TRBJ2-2	PSTSGLAGGPGGELF
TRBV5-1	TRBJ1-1	ASRVLQTNTDAF
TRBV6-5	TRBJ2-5	ASRQSGRDY
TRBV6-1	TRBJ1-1	TSSAGENTEAF
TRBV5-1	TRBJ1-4	ASSLHPGQDEKLF
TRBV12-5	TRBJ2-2	ASGLEGAGTGELF
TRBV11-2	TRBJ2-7	ASSFQPGGEQY
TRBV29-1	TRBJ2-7	SVGQGDGQC
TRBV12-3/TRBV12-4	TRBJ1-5	VSSLAGRQPQH
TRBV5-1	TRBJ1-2	TISLWTGGSGYT
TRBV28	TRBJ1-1	ASSQRRGKNTEAF
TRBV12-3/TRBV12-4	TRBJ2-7	ASSGDRGSYEQY
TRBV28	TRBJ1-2	ASSLPLPPYGYT
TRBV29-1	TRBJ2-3	SVEEGGGPDTQY
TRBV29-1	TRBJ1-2	SVGGQVYNYGYT
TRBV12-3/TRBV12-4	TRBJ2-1	ASSPGGTAYNEQF
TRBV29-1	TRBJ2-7	SVATGTSGLFYEQY
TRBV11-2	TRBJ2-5	ASSWIQGGGIQY
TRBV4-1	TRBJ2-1	ASCFERGANYEQF
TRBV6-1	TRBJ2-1	ASSGTINNEQF
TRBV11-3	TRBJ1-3	ACSLHPDRGAYSGNTIY
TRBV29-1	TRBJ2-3	SVGGTSGFSDTLY
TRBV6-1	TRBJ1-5	ASRDLIKPQH
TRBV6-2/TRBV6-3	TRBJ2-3	ASSSRLGGDTQY
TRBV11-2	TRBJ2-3	ASSLTGLAGGPRDTQY
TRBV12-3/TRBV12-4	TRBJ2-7	ASSLGQGDLYEHY
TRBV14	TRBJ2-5	ASSQEGLLGETQY
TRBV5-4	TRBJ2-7	ACSLGLGGYEQY
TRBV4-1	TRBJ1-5	ASSQVVSIWGKRPQH
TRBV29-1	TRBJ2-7	SARDRGTYEQY
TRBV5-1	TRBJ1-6	ASRPDSRSYNSPLH
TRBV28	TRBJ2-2	ASRYIQGTGELF
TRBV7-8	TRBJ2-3	ASRHGLEGMTQY
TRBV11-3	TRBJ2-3	TSSLRGGGRADTQY
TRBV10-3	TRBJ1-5	AVGGQENQPQH
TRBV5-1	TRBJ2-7	ASGGAGTGLSYEQY
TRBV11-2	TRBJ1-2	ASSLNGHSRSHGYT
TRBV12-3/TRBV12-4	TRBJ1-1	ASSSGYTEAF
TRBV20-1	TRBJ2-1	SVPELAAYNEQF
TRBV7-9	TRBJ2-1	ASRLAGYNEQF